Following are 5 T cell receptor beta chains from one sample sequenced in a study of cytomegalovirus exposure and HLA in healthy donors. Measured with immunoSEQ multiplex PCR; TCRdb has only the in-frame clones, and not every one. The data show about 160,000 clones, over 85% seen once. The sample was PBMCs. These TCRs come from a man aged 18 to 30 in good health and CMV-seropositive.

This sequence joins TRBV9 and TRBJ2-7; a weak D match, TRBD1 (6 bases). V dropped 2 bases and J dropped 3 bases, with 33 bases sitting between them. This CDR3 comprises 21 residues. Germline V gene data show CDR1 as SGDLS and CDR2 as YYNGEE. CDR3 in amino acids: CASSVADHRVYGPKTFYEQYF. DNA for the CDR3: TGTGCCAGCAGCGTCGCCGACCACAGGGTATATGGGCCGAAAACCTTCTACGAGCAGTACTTC.

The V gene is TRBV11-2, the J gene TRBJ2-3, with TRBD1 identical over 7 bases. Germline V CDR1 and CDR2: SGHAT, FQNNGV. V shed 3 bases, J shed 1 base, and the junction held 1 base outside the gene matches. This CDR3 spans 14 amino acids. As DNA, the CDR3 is TGTGCCAGCAGCTTCGGACAGGGCACAGATACGCAGTATTTT. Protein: CASSFGQGTDTQYF.

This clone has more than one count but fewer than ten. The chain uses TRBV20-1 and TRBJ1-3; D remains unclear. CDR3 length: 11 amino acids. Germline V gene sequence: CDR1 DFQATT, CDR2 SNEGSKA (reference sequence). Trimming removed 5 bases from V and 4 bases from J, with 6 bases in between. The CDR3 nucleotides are TGCAGTGCTGAACAGGGAAACACCATATATTTT. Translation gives CSAEQGNTIYF.

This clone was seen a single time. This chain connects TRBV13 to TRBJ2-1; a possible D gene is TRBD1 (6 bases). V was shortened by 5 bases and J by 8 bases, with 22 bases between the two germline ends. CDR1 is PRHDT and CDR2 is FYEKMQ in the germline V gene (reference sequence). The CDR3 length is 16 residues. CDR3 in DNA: TGTGCCAGCAGCCCGCTATCCCAGACAGGTAGGGATGAGCAGTTCTTC. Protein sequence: CASSPLSQTGRDEQFF.

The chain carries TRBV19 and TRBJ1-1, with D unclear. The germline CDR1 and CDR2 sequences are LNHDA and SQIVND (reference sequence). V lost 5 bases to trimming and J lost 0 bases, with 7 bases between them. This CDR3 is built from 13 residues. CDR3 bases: TGTGCCAGTAGTGGCCTGATGAACACTGAAGCTTTCTTT. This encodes CASSGLMNTEAFF.